This T cell receptor beta chain comes out of a study of cytomegalovirus exposure and HLA in healthy donors. Findings and limits, study-wide: Exclusion as indistinguishable affected some V segments, including TRBV6-2 and TRBV6-3. Most of the CMV-associated TCR beta chains (in a later analysis) appeared to be HLA-restricted. It was reported that the classifier diagnosed cytomegalovirus status with high specificity and sensitivity in both the original and validation cohorts.

Notes on this clone: Its antigen is unidentified.

Donors consisted of healthy bone marrow donors. The PCR was carried out with 60 Vbeta primers and 13 Jbeta primers. Assay: immunoSEQ multiplex PCR; the TCRdb copy retains only in-frame clones and omits some. The top ten hold approximately 3.7% of the sample, which has over 130,000 clones, around 79% seen once. The length of the CDR3 is 14 residues. CDR1 LGHNA and CDR2 YNFKEQ come from the germline V gene. The V gene end was trimmed by 4 bases and the J gene end by 1 base; junction bases not matched to a gene: 2. V is TRBV4-2 and J is TRBJ2-7; 9 bases are a match to TRBD2. The sequencing input was PBMCs. The origin of this receptor is a human donor in good health. CDR3 in amino acids: CASSPAGGSYEQYF. The DNA for the CDR3 is TGTGCCAGCAGCCCCGCGGGAGGGTCCTACGAGCAGTACTTC.